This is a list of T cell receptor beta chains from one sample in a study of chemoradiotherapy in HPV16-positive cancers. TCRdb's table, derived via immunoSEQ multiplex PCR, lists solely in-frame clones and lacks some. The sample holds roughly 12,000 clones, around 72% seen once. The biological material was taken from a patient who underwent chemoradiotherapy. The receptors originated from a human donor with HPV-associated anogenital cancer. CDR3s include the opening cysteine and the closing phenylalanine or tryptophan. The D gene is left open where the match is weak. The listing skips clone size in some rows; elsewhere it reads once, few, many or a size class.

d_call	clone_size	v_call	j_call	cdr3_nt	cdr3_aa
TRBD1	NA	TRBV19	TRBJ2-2	TGTGCCAGTAGCTCGGGACAGAGCACCGGGGAGCTGTTTTTT	CASSSGQSTGELFF
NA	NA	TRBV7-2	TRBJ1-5	TGTGCCAGCAGCTTAGAGTGGGGTCAGCCCCAGCATTTT	CASSLEWGQPQHF
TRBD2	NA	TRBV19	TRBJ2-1	TGTGCCAGTAGTATGTCTAGCGGCCATCTTGAGCAGTTCTTC	CASSMSSGHLEQFF
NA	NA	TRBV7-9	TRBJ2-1	TGTGCCAGCAGCTTAGTTCGACAGCCCACCTACAATGAGCAGTTCTTC	CASSLVRQPTYNEQFF
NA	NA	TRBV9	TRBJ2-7	TGTGCCAGCAGCGCCTCGTCCCTTGGGGTAGGCGAGCAGTACTTC	CASSASSLGVGEQYF
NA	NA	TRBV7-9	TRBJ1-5	TGTGCCAGCAGCCGAGAGGTGGTCCCTGGTAGCAATCAGCCCCAGCATTTT	CASSREVVPGSNQPQHF
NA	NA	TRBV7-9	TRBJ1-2	TGTGCCAGCAGCTTAGCACAGGGATGGGGCTACACCTTC	CASSLAQGWGYTF
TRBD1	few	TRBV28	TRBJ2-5	TGTGCCAGCAGGTCGACAGGGGGAGCGGAGACCCAGTACTTC	CASRSTGGAETQYF
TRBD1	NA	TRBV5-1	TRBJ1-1	TGCGCCAGCAGCTTGCAGGGGGCGCTTGGTGGGGACACTGAAGCTTTCTTT	CASSLQGALGGDTEAFF
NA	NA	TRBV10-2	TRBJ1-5	TGCGCCAGCAGTGAGGGCCCAGGGTACAATCAGCCCCAGCATTTT	CASSEGPGYNQPQHF
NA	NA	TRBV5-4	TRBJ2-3	TGTGCCAGCAGCAACCTAAGGGAGACAGATACGCAGTATTTT	CASSNLRETDTQYF
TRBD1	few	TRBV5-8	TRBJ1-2	TGTGCCAGCAGCGACAGGGGCCGGTACTATGGCTACACCTTC	CASSDRGRYYGYTF
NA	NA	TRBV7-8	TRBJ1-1	TGTGCCAGCAGCAGAACAGGGATGAACACTGAAGCTTTCTTT	CASSRTGMNTEAFF
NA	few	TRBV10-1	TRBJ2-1	TGCGCCAGCAGTGCGCAGTTCTCCTACAATGAGCAGTTCTTC	CASSAQFSYNEQFF
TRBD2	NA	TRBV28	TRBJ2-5	TGTGCCAGCAGAAATAGCGGGAGTTTAGAGACCCAGTACTTC	CASRNSGSLETQYF
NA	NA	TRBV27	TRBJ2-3	TGTGCCAGCAGTTTCGGAGATACGCAGTATTTT	CASSFGDTQYF
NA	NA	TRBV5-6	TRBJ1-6	TGTGCCAGCAGCTTGGCCATGGCAGCTATTAATTCACCCCTCCACTTT	CASSLAMAAINSPLHF
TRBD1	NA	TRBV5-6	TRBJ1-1	TGTGCCAGCAGCACCGGACAGGGAAGCACTGAAGCTTTCTTT	CASSTGQGSTEAFF
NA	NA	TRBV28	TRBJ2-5	TGTGCCAGCAGTTTCCCGGGGGACGAGACCCAGTACTTC	CASSFPGDETQYF
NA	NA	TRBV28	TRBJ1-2	TGTGCCAGCAGTTTGGTAGGGGGTCTTGGCTACACCTTC	CASSLVGGLGYTF
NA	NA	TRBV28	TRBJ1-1	TGTGCCAGCGGGATCGGTCCGATGAACACTGAAGCTTTCTTT	CASGIGPMNTEAFF
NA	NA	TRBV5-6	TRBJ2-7	TGTGCCAGCAGCTTGCGGTACGAGCAGTACTTC	CASSLRYEQYF
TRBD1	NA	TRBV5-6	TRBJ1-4	TGTGCCAGCAGCCGTCCGGGACAGCCTAATGAAAAACTGTTTTTT	CASSRPGQPNEKLFF
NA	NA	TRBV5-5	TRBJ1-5	TGTGCCAGCAGCTTAGCTGACAGTAGCAATCAGCCCCAGCATTTT	CASSLADSSNQPQHF
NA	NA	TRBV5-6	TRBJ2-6	TGTGCCAGCAGCTTGGAATCCGGGGCCAACGTCCTGACTTTC	CASSLESGANVLTF
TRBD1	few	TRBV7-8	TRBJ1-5	TGTGCCAGCAGCTTAGAGGGGGCTAGATTTGGTCAGCCCCAGCATTTT	CASSLEGARFGQPQHF
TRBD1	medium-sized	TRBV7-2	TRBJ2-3	TGTGCCAGCAGCTTAGGGGGACAGGGAGTTCCAGATACGCAGTATTTT	CASSLGGQGVPDTQYF
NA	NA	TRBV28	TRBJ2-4	TGTGCCAGCAGTCCAGGACAGGTTCTCTTTACTAGCAGCAAAAACATTCAGTACTTC	CASSPGQVLFTSSKNIQYF
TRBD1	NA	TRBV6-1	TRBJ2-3	TGTGCCAGCAGTGGGACAGGGGGCGCAGATACGCAGTATTTT	CASSGTGGADTQYF
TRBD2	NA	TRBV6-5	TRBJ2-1	TGTGCCAGCAGTTACGCGGGAGGCGCCTACAATGAGCAGTTCTTC	CASSYAGGAYNEQFF
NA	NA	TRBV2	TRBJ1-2	TGTGCCAGCAGTGAAAAGCGGACAGCATATGGCTACACCTTC	CASSEKRTAYGYTF
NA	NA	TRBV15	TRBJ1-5	TGTGCCACCAGCAGAGATCCGTTCAGGGTATCCCATCAGCCCCAGCATTTT	CATSRDPFRVSHQPQHF
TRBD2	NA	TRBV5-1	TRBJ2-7	TGCGCCAGCAGCTTAAGGGCGGGAGTGGGCGAGCAGTACTTC	CASSLRAGVGEQYF
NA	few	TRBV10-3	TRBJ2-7	TGTGCCATCAATAAGGCGGGCCACTCCTACGAGCAGTACTTC	CAINKAGHSYEQYF
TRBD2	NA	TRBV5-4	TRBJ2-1	TGTGCCAGCAGCTTAGCGGGGACCTACAATGAGCAGTTCTTC	CASSLAGTYNEQFF
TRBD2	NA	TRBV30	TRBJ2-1	TGTGCCTGGAGTAAGGTAGCGGGGCGGACCTACAATGAGCAGTTCTTC	CAWSKVAGRTYNEQFF
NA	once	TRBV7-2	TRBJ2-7	TGTGCCAGCAGCTTAGGCAGTTACGAGCAGTACTTC	CASSLGSYEQYF
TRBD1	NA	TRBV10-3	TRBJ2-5	TGTGCCATCAGTACAGGACAGGGTGGAAACCAAGAGACCCAGTACTTC	CAISTGQGGNQETQYF
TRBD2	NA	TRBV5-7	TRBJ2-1	TGTGCCAGCAGCCCACCGGGAGGACTCGGGAATGAGCAGTTCTTC	CASSPPGGLGNEQFF
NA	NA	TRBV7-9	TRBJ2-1	TGTGCCAGCAGCTTAGCCGAGGGAGTAGGTGAGCAGTTCTTC	CASSLAEGVGEQFF
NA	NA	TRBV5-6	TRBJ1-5	TGTGCCAGCACTAAGGCAGGGGCCGGGAATCAGCCCCAGCATTTT	CASTKAGAGNQPQHF
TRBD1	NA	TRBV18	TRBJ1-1	TGTGCCAGCTCACCACGGACAGGACACACTGAAGCTTTCTTT	CASSPRTGHTEAFF